This T cell receptor beta chain was identified in a study of Tregs in tolerant kidney transplant recipients. General study results and limits: This study did not directly address biological reproducibility. Some patients' samples used different primers over time, so nucleotide sequences weren't comparable.

Of note for this clone: Its antigen is as yet unknown.

The length of the CDR3 is 15 residues. V shed 0 bases and J shed 3 bases, with 12 bases lying between them. Germline V lookup: CDR1 LGHNA, CDR2 YSLEER. Related graft donors supplied nonmyeloablative bone marrow transplants, and mixed chimerism was transient. Assay used: immunoSEQ multiplex PCR; TCRdb lists only in-frame clones, some missing. The data hold 100,000 or so clones, with more than 85% observed a single time. This sequence joins TRBV4-3 and TRBJ2-7; no clear D. The source material was CD4+ T cells from blood (PBMCs), sampled 12 months after the transplant. This TCR was recovered from a human patient who received a combined kidney and bone marrow transplant. Part of the T cells may come from the graft donor. The CDR3, as DNA: TGCGCCAGCAGCCAAGACCGTTGGGCCGACTACGAGCAGTACTTC. Translating it yields CASSQDRWADYEQYF.